The source of this T cell receptor (beta chain) is a study of CD8+CD57+ T cells in acquired aplastic anemia. A word on this clonotype: Its antigen is unidentified.

The V and J ends lost 5 bases and 8 bases respectively, with 6 bases between them. This CDR3 has 11 amino acids. The germline gives CDR1 LNHNV, CDR2 YYDKDF (reference sequence). Genomic DNA, the template, was used for profiling of the TCR beta VDJ and CDR3. One entry per CDR3 protein results from TCRdb running MiXCR on the reads. Among 400,000 to 450,000 distinct CDR3 sequences listed, just under 70% were seen once. Study observations and caveats: Patients and controls were found to share roughly 31 CD8+ CDR3 sequences.

This chain joins TRBV15 and TRBJ1-4; no reliable D call. The receptor was isolated from a human donor in good health, serving as a control. Sequenced input: sorted CD4+, CD8+, or CD8+CD57+ T cells (not recorded which) from PBMCs. CDR3 residues: CATSAREKLFF. Written as DNA, the CDR3 is TGTGCCACCAGCGCGCGAGAAAAACTGTTTTTT.